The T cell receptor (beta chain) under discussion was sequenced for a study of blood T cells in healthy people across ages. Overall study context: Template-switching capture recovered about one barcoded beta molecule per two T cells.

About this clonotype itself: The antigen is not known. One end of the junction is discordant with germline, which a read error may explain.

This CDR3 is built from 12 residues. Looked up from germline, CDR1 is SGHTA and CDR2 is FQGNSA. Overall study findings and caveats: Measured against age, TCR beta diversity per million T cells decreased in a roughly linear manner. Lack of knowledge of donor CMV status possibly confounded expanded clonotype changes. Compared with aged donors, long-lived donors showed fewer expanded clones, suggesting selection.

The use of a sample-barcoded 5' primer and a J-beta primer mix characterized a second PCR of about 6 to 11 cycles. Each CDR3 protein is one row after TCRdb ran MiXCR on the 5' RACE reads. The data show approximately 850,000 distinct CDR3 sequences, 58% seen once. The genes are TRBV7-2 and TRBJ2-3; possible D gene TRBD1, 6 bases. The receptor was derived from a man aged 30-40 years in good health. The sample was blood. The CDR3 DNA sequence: TGTGCCATCAGCTTAACGGACAGTCAGCAGTATTTT. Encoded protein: CAISLTDSQQYF.